The clone carrying this T cell receptor beta chain was observed at least ten times. The antigen is not known. Germline V gives CDR1 LNHDA, CDR2 SQIVND (reference sequence). The CDR3 has 15 residues. Trimming removed 1 base at V and 3 bases at J, with 10 bases between. These data come from a study of T cells after posttransplantation cyclophosphamide. Study-level results: Recipient CMV seropositivity and CMV reactivation strongly tracked TRB clonality.

Profiling relied on immunoSEQ multiplex PCR, and the TCRdb table lists in-frame clones only, not all of them. Sampling found approximately 26,000 clones, none seen once. The gene calls are TRBV19 and TRBJ2-1; weak D call: TRBD2 (6 bases). The TCR comes from a woman aged 45-60 years in good health, CMV-negative, and a related stem cell transplant donor. The source material was PBMCs. The CDR3 loop is CASSIVPSDYNEQFF. The CDR3 DNA is TGTGCCAGTAGTATAGTGCCTAGCGACTACAATGAGCAGTTCTTC. The complete variable domain, with remaining parts taken from reference TRBV19 and TRBJ2-1, reads DGGITQSPKYLFRKEGQNVTLSCEQNLNHDAMYWYRQDPGQGLRLIYYSQIVNDFQKGDIAEGYSVSREKKESFPLTVTSAQKNPTAFYLCASSIVPSDYNEQFFGPGTRLTVL.